Sequencing of this T cell receptor beta chain was carried out in a study of blood T cell repertoires in COVID-19. The ends were cut back, 5 bases at V and 6 bases at J, with 27 bases in the middle. The V gene's germline CDR1 is SGHAT and CDR2 FQNNGV. This CDR3 is built from 18 residues. Sequenced by immunoSEQ multiplex PCR; TCRdb stores in-frame clones only, minus some. This table holds around 260,000 clones, just over 90% found once. Source material: peripheral blood. The V call is TRBV11-2, the J call TRBJ2-3; maybe TRBD2 (6 bases). This TCR was sampled from a woman aged 25 to 39 with COVID-19, enrolled during active disease. CDR3 sequence reads: CASSRTQPRGGGEDTQYF. CDR3 coding DNA: TGTGCCAGCAGCCGTACCCAGCCCCGGGGCGGAGGGGAGGATACGCAGTATTTT.